This T cell receptor beta chain comes out of a study of circulating CD8 cells and anti-PD-1 response in melanoma. Live CD3+CD8+TCRalphabeta+ cells were sorted into four subsets by PD-1 and/or TIGIT. This clonotype was detected only a few times. Since a far larger clone is one base different, this is likely a read error. Each library started from 15 ng of total RNA using the QIAseq Immune Repertoire TCR panel. TCRdb processed the reads anew with MiXCR; each CDR3 protein has one entry. Among about 460 distinct CDR3 sequences listed, over 9.5% were seen once. V lost 5 bases and J 10 bases, leaving 27 bases between the germline ends. Germline V gives CDR1 SNHLY, CDR2 FYNNEI. The CDR3 covers 17 residues.

This chain joins TRBV2 and TRBJ2-1; no reliable D call. The TCR originated in a human donor with melanoma. The sample here was CD8+ T cells from PBMCs, taken at baseline or after one month of anti-PD-1 therapy (not recorded which). The CDR3 bases are TGTGCCAGCAGTACCCCAGCGAGTCAGATGATTACCTACGAGCAGTTCTTC. It encodes CASSTPASQMITYEQFF.